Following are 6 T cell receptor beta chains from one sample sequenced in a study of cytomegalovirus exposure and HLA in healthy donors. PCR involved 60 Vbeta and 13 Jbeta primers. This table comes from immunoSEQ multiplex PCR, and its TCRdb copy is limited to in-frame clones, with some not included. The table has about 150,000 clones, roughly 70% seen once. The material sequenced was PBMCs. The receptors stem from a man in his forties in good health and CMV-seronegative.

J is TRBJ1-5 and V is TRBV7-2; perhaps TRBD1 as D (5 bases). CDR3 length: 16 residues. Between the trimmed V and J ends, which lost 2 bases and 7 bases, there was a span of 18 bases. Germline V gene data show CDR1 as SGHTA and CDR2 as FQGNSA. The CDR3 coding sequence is TGTGCCAGCAGCTTATTAGCGGGGACGGCGGTGCAGCCCCAGCATTTT. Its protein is CASSLLAGTAVQPQHF.

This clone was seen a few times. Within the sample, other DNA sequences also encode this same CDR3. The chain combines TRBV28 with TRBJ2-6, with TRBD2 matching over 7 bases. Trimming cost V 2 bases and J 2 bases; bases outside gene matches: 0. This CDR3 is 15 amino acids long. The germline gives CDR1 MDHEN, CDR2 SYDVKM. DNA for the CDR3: TGTGCCAGCAGTTTAGGGGGGGCTGGGGCCAACGTCCTGACTTTC. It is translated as CASSLGGAGANVLTF.

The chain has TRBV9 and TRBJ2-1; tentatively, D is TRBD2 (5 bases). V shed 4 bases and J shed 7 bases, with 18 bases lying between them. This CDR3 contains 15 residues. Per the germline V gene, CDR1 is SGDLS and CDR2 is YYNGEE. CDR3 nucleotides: TGTGCCAGCAGCCGAGACCAAGGTCCGGGGAATGAGCAGTTCTTC. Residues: CASSRDQGPGNEQFF. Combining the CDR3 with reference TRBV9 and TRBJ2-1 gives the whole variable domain DSGVTQTPKHLITATGQRVTLRCSPRSGDLSVYWYQQSLDQGLQFLIQYYNGEERAKGNILERFSAQQFPDLHSELNLSSLELGDSALYFCASSRDQGPGNEQFFGPGTRLTVL.

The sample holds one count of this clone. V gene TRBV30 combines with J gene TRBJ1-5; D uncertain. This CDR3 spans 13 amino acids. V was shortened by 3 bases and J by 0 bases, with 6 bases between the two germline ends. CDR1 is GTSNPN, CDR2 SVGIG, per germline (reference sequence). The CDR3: CAWRRDSNQPQHF. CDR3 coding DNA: TGTGCCTGGAGACGGGATAGCAATCAGCCCCAGCATTTT. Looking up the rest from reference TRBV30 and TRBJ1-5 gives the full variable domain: SQTIHQWPATLVQPVGSPLSLECTVEGTSNPNLYWYRQAAGRGLQLLFYSVGIGQISSEVPQNLSASRPQDRQFILSSKKLLLSDSGFYLCAWRRDSNQPQHFGDGTRLSIL.

The CDR3 protein is CASKLYRGSMNTEAFF. The CDR3 region has the DNA TGTGCCAGTAAACTCTATCGGGGGTCCATGAACACTGAAGCTTTCTTT. This chain uses TRBV28 with TRBJ1-1; possibly TRBD1 for D (5 bases). The CDR3 runs to 16 residues. The germline V and J ends were trimmed by 9 bases and 0 bases, with 20 bases remaining between them. Germline CDR1 and CDR2: MDHEN and SYDVKM.

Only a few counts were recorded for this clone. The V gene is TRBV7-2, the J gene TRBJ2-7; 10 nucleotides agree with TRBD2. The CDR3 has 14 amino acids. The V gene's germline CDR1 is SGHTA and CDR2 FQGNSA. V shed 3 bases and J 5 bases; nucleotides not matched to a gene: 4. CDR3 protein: CASSFGLAGDEQYF. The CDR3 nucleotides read TGTGCCAGCAGCTTTGGCCTAGCGGGAGACGAGCAGTACTTC. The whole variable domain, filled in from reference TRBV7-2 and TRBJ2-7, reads GAGVSQSPSNKVTEKGKDVELRCDPISGHTALYWYRQSLGQGLEFLIYFQGNSAPDKSGLPSDRFSAERTGGSVSTLTIQRTQQEDSAVYLCASSFGLAGDEQYFGPGTRLTVT.